Presented here are 18 T cell receptor beta chains from one specimen sequenced in a study of a mutant IDH1 vaccine in newly diagnosed glioma. Antigen specificity for these receptors is unknown. Repertoires were generated with immunoSEQ multiplex PCR, while TCRdb's copy carries only in-frame clones and drops some. The data contain about 44,000 clones, under 95% of them seen just once; the ten biggest clones take up under 5%. Specified time point: week 23, last vaccination. Each dose of the vaccine consisted of 300 ug of mutant IDH1 20-mer peptide, with topical imiquimod. Sample: PBMCs, taken from a glioma patient whose treatment included an IDH1 peptide vaccine. The receptors come from a man aged 50 or older with glioma.

The V gene is TRBV2, the J gene TRBJ1-2; D gene ambiguous. The CDR3 has 12 residues. Trimming took 4 bases from V and 7 from J, leaving 10 bases between them. Germline V gives CDR1 SNHLY, CDR2 FYNNEI. CDR3 nucleotides: TGTGCCAGCAGTGTCCAGGTGGCTGGCTACACCTTC. Encoded protein: CASSVQVAGYTF.

The V call is TRBV30, the J call TRBJ1-3; TRBD1 aligns across 7 bases. Germline trimming cut 5 bases from V and 3 bases from J; bases unmatched to any gene: 10. Germline V CDR1 and CDR2: GTSNPN, SVGIG (reference sequence). The CDR3 runs to 15 residues. The CDR3 DNA reads TGTGCCTGGGGGTGGGGAGGGGGCAATGGAAACACCATATATTTT. Its translation is CAWGWGGGNGNTIYF.

This clone was seen a single time. The chain employs TRBV29-1 and TRBJ1-1, with unresolved D. This CDR3 comprises 13 residues. V was trimmed by 6 bases and J by 0 bases, leaving 11 bases between them. Germline V CDR1 and CDR2: SQVTM, ANQGSEA. CDR3 amino acids: CSVSLGLNTEAFF. The CDR3 DNA follows: TGCAGCGTATCACTCGGGCTGAACACTGAAGCTTTCTTT.

The chain recombines TRBV28 with TRBJ2-3; 13 nucleotides agree with TRBD2. The CDR3 has 16 amino acids. The V gene end was trimmed by 6 bases and the J gene end by 10 bases; junction bases not matched to a gene: 13. Germline CDR1 is MDHEN and CDR2 is SYDVKM. CDR3 DNA sequence: TGTGCCAGCAGCCGAATACTAGCGGGGGGGTTCGGGCCGCAGTATTTT. It specifies CASSRILAGGFGPQYF. The complete variable domain, with remaining parts taken from reference TRBV28 and TRBJ2-3, reads DVKVTQSSRYLVKRTGEKVFLECVQDMDHENMFWYRQDPGLGLRLIYFSYDVKMKEKGDIPEGYSVSREKKERFSLILESASTNQTSMYLCASSRILAGGFGPQYFGPGTRLTVL.

The chain is built from TRBV4-3 and TRBJ2-1; 8 bases align to TRBD1. The V gene's germline CDR1 is LGHNA and CDR2 YSLEER. Germline trimming cut 4 bases from V and 7 bases from J; bases unmatched to any gene: 3. CDR3 size: 13 residues. The CDR3 sequence: CASSRDRTNEQFF. The CDR3 DNA follows: TGCGCCAGCAGCCGGGACAGGACGAATGAGCAGTTCTTC.

The J gene is TRBJ2-5, the V gene TRBV6-5; a possible D gene is TRBD2 (6 bases). Deletions cut 0 bases from V and 5 bases from J, with 10 bases between. The CDR3 has 14 residues. The germline V gene has CDR1 MNHEY and CDR2 SVGAGI. The CDR3 reads CASSYSGGSETQYF. For the CDR3, the DNA is TGTGCCAGCAGTTACTCGGGGGGAAGTGAGACCCAGTACTTC.

The chain couples TRBV25-1 to TRBJ2-3, with D perhaps TRBD2 (6 bases). Germline CDR1 and CDR2: MGHDK and SYGVNS. Trimming took 4 bases from V and 2 from J, leaving 22 bases between them. This CDR3 spans 18 amino acids. CDR3 loop: CASSAPGAMTTPTDTQYF. CDR3 bases: TGTGCCAGCAGTGCCCCGGGAGCAATGACTACCCCCACAGATACGCAGTATTTT. Variable domain in full (rest from reference TRBV25-1 and TRBJ2-3): EADIYQTPRYLVIGTGKKITLECSQTMGHDKMYWYQQDPGMELHLIHYSYGVNSTEKGDLSSESTVSRIRTEHFPLTLESARPSHTSQYLCASSAPGAMTTPTDTQYFGPGTRLTVL.

The chain recombines TRBV18 with TRBJ1-6; TRBD1 aligns across 9 bases. Germline V gene data show CDR1 as KGHSH and CDR2 as LQKENI. The V and J ends lost 5 bases and 12 bases, in that order; junction bases with no gene match: 8. The CDR3 runs 14 residues. The CDR3 DNA reads TGTGCCAGCTCAACGGGAACAGGGGGCAAACCCCTCCACTTT. This sequence encodes CASSTGTGGKPLHF.

This chain links TRBV5-6 with TRBJ2-5; D not certain. The V gene lost 4 bases and the J gene lost 5 bases, with 12 bases spanning the gap. This CDR3 has 13 amino acids. Germline CDR1 reads SGHDT; CDR2 reads YYEEEE. The CDR3 coding sequence is TGTGCCAGCAGCCTTGGACGGCTGGAGACCCAGTACTTC. It encodes CASSLGRLETQYF.

The rearrangement links TRBV29-1 to TRBJ2-5; possible D gene TRBD1, 6 bases. Trimming shortened V by 2 bases and J by 1 base, and 11 bases separated the two germline ends. The CDR3 has 14 residues. Germline CDR1 SQVTM, CDR2 ANQGSEA. The CDR3 spells CSVERLGGQETQYF. CDR3 bases: TGCAGCGTTGAAAGGTTAGGGGGCCAAGAGACCCAGTACTTC.

The CDR3 coding sequence is TGTGCCAGCAGCTTGGGCCTCTTCAATGAGCAGTTCTTC. As protein: CASSLGLFNEQFF. The chain uses TRBV5-8 and TRBJ2-1; D not certain. Trimming cost V 0 bases and J 6 bases, with 7 bases left between them. Germline V gives CDR1 SGHTS, CDR2 YDEGEE. CDR3 size: 13 residues.

This sequence joins TRBV5-6 and TRBJ1-5; 7 bases agree with TRBD1. The ends lost 5 bases at V and 9 bases at J; junction bases unmatched: 11. In germline, CDR1 is SGHDT, CDR2 YYEEEE. The CDR3 is made up of 14 amino acids. The CDR3 sequence is CASSRGPSLWPQHF. Written as DNA, the CDR3 is TGTGCCAGCAGTAGGGGGCCCTCTCTGTGGCCCCAGCATTTT.

This chain connects TRBV27 to TRBJ1-1; D is unresolved. The CDR3 runs 15 residues. CDR1 MNHEY and CDR2 SMNVEV come from the germline V gene (reference sequence). Trimming cost V 3 bases and J 5 bases, with 16 bases left between them. Written as DNA, the CDR3 is TGTGCCAGCAGTTTCGTTAGGGCGGGGAATACTGAAGCTTTCTTT. Its protein is CASSFVRAGNTEAFF.

V gene TRBV5-6 combines with J gene TRBJ2-4; D unclear. Germline values: CDR1 SGHDT, CDR2 YYEEEE. V was pared by 4 bases and J by 5 bases, with 10 bases between. This CDR3 region has 13 residues. The CDR3 nucleotides read TGTGCCAGCAGCCCTGGGGTCCAAAACATTCAGTACTTC. Protein product: CASSPGVQNIQYF.

As DNA, the CDR3 is TGTGCCAGTAGTCCGGGACAGGGGGCGAACACCGGGGAGCTGTTTTTT. Residues: CASSPGQGANTGELFF. This chain uses TRBV19 with TRBJ2-2; 11 bases are shared with TRBD1. The CDR3 has 16 amino acids. The germline gives CDR1 LNHDA, CDR2 SQIVND (reference sequence). The ends lost 5 bases at V and 0 bases at J; junction bases unmatched: 2.

The chain has TRBV5-4 and TRBJ2-3; 15 bases are a match to TRBD2. This CDR3 contains 16 residues. The germline V gene encodes CDR1 SGHNT and CDR2 YYREEE (reference sequence). V was clipped by 3 bases and J by 6 bases; unmatched bases: 5. CDR3 DNA: TGTGCCAGCAGCTCGCGGACTAGCGGGAGGGCCGATACGCAGTATTTT. The encoded protein is CASSSRTSGRADTQYF.

The gene calls are TRBV11-2 and TRBJ2-7; no clear D gene. Trimming removed 5 bases from V and 2 bases from J, with 13 bases in between. Germline loops: CDR1 SGHAT, CDR2 FQNNGV. There are 14 residues in the CDR3. The chain's CDR3 is CASSVTHVPYEQYF. The CDR3 DNA reads TGTGCCAGCAGCGTGACACATGTCCCCTACGAGCAGTACTTC.

V and J are TRBV27 and TRBJ2-1; 9 bases match TRBD2. The length of the CDR3 is 15 residues. The V gene end was trimmed by 5 bases and the J gene end by 4 bases; junction bases not matched to a gene: 6. In germline, CDR1 is MNHEY, CDR2 SMNVEV (reference sequence). CDR3 nucleotides: TGTGCCAGCAGTGTAGCGGGAGTCGGGTACAATGAGCAGTTCTTC. This codes for CASSVAGVGYNEQFF.